This T cell receptor (beta chain) was retrieved from a study of tumor-infiltrating lymphocytes in primary liver carcinoma. Across the study: Tumors measured roughly 4.2 to 11 cm and were stage T1-T3 N0M0.

General observations from the study: Tumors carried a top-250-clone fraction significantly exceeding that of blood (p = 0.039). Tumor-blood pairs (like tumor-adjacent pairs) overlapped less than tumor region pairs did.

With regard to this clonotype: As yet, its antigen is unknown. One end of the junction varies from germline; a read error may be responsible.

The CDR3 runs 17 residues. Germline loops: CDR1 WSHSY, CDR2 SAAADI. Bulk tissue was left unsorted, and RNA and DNA were co-extracted from about 19-30 mg of it. No patient had received treatment, and all had chronic HBV infection. From around 500 ng of total RNA, TCR beta-specific cDNA was reverse-transcribed using a constant-region primer. Three nested multiplex PCR rounds, a slightly modified ARM-PCR method, built the TCR beta libraries. The first two PCR rounds used TRBV1-TRBV30 forward primers with a C-beta reverse primer, roughly 10 cycles each. A single record per CDR3 protein comes from TCRdb applying MiXCR to the multiplex PCR reads. This sample has approximately 46,000 distinct CDR3 sequences, with roughly 80% found just once.

The receptor was isolated from a woman aged 25 to 45 with primary liver carcinoma and hepatitis B virus infection. Sample: tumor-adjacent normal liver tissue. The chain is built from TRBV10-2 and TRBJ2-7; D possibly corresponds to TRBD1 (6 bases). The CDR3 loop reads CASCEFLLGQRDHGQYF. DNA for the CDR3: TGCGCCAGCTGTGAGTTTCTCCTAGGACAGAGGGACCACGGACAGTACTTC.